This T cell receptor (beta chain) originates from a study of T-cell memory formation after mild COVID-19. Study information: There were largely donor-specific TCR clusters.

This CDR3 is built from 16 residues. V was clipped by 3 bases and J by 1 base; unmatched bases: 4. Germline loops: CDR1 SGHRS, CDR2 YFSETQ. In its sample, this clonotype was seen a few times. TCRdb recomputed calls from the 5' RACE reads with MiXCR, one row per CDR3 protein. The sample carries about 100,000 distinct CDR3 sequences, over 15% recorded once. The chain uses TRBV5-1 and TRBJ2-3; TRBD2 matches at 11 bases. The sequencing sample was made of PBMCs or a T cell subset sorted from them (not recorded which). This TCR derives from a man between 18 and 29 years old who had mild COVID-19 (a few samples of this study predate the infection). Cell type and time point are not known. CDR3 sequence (DNA): TGCGCCAGCAGCTACAGGGGACTAGCGGGCACAGATACGCAGTATTTT. Protein: CASSYRGLAGTDTQYF.